These 25 T cell receptor beta chains were all obtained from the same sample, sequenced in a study of Ad26.COV2.S vaccination and SARS-CoV-2 variants. Libraries were prepared by immunoSEQ multiplex PCR; TCRdb keeps only in-frame clonotypes and omits some of them. The sample contains about 350,000 clones, around 90% of which appear only once. The material was peripheral blood, obtained after recovery from COVID-19. Receptors originate from a human donor who had recovered from COVID-19.

The V and J genes are TRBV27 and TRBJ2-7, with 7 bases matching TRBD1. Per germline, CDR1 MNHEY and CDR2 SMNVEV (reference sequence). This CDR3 region has 11 residues. The CDR3 loop reads CASGTVYEQYF. Written as DNA, the CDR3 is TGTGCGTCCGGGACAGTCTACGAGCAGTACTTC.

This CDR3 reads CASRADLTYEQYF. As DNA, the CDR3 is TGTGCCAGCAGGGCCGATCTTACCTACGAGCAGTACTTC. The chain links TRBV12-3 or TRBV12-4 to TRBJ2-7; no reliable D call. With 6 bases removed from V and 2 bases from J, the gap between germline ends came to 11 bases. The CDR3 runs 13 residues.

This chain's CDR3 is CASSQDPGGRGYTF. In DNA form, the CDR3 reads TGCGCCAGCAGCCAAGACCCGGGGGGGCGGGGCTACACCTTC. The rearrangement joins TRBV4-3 to TRBJ1-2; D perhaps matches TRBD1 (6 bases). Trimming removed 0 bases at V and 8 bases at J, with 13 bases between. The CDR3 loop spans 14 amino acids. Germline assignment: CDR1 LGHNA and CDR2 YSLEER.

This rearrangement joins TRBV6-2 or TRBV6-3 to TRBJ2-1; D is unclear. CDR3 length equals 15 residues. Germline lookup yields CDR1 MNHEY and CDR2 SVGEGT. V shed 0 bases and J shed 0 bases, with 6 bases lying between them. The CDR3 spells CASSYSRSSYNEQFF. CDR3 nucleotide sequence: TGTGCCAGCAGTTACTCCAGGAGCTCCTACAATGAGCAGTTCTTC.

The chain links TRBV10-1 to TRBJ1-6; D ambiguous. V lost 6 bases and J lost 0, with 27 bases in between. The germline gives CDR1 WNHNN, CDR2 SYGVQD (reference sequence). CDR3 length equals 21 residues. CDR3 sequence: CASRPGLHSSRRSSYNSPLHF. In DNA form, the CDR3 reads TGCGCCAGCAGACCGGGCCTCCATAGTAGTAGACGTAGCTCCTATAATTCACCCCTCCACTTT.

This clone showed up just once. The V and J genes are TRBV2 and TRBJ2-1, with 10 bases lining up with TRBD2. CDR3 size: 17 residues. With V trimmed by 7 bases and J by 0 bases, 9 bases remained unmatched. Germline CDR1 is SNHLY and CDR2 is FYNNEI. This CDR3 reads CASIISGGTNSYNEQFF. The CDR3 DNA reads TGTGCCAGCATTATTAGCGGGGGGACAAACTCCTACAATGAGCAGTTCTTC.

Concerning this clone: The sample contains more than one DNA sequence encoding this CDR3. The chain carries TRBV18 and TRBJ1-3; D unresolved. Germline-derived CDR1 and CDR2 are KGHSH and LQKENI. The CDR3 sequence is 14 residues long. Trimming removed 3 bases at V and 0 bases at J, with 6 bases between. Here the CDR3 DNA reads TGTGCCAGCTCACCCCGGGGCTCTGGAAACACCATATATTTT. Its translation is CASSPRGSGNTIYF.

The gene calls are TRBV5-1 and TRBJ2-3; the match to TRBD1 covers 9 bases. Trimming removed 0 bases from V and 2 bases from J; junction bases left unmatched: 7. The germline V gene has CDR1 SGHRS and CDR2 YFSETQ. The CDR3 runs 17 residues. CDR3 bases: TGCGCCAGCAGCTTGGGAACCGGGACAGGGAACACAGATACGCAGTATTTT. Translated, it gives CASSLGTGTGNTDTQYF.

This rearrangement joins TRBV7-8 to TRBJ1-1, with D possibly matching TRBD1 (6 bases). The germline V gene encodes CDR1 SGHVS and CDR2 FQNEAQ. V lost 4 bases to trimming and J lost 4 bases, with 19 bases between them. The CDR3 contains 16 residues. CDR3 nucleotide sequence: TGTGCCAGCAGCTCCCCCCGTCGAGGGGGTGGCACTGAAGCTTTCTTT. Residues: CASSSPRRGGGTEAFF. Supplemented by reference TRBV7-8 and TRBJ1-1, the full variable domain reads GAGVSQSPRYKVAKRGQDVALRCDPISGHVSLFWYQQALGQGPEFLTYFQNEAQLDKSGLPSDRFFAERPEGSVSTLKIQRTQQEDSAVYLCASSSPRRGGGTEAFFGQGTRLTVV.

The rearrangement joins TRBV9 to TRBJ2-7, with a weak D call TRBD1 (5 bases). Germline V gene sequence: CDR1 SGDLS, CDR2 YYNGEE. The CDR3 has 16 amino acids. Trimming pared 0 bases from V and 7 bases from J, leaving 20 bases between. The CDR3 here is CASSVGWGTSVGEQYF. CDR3 DNA sequence: TGTGCCAGCAGCGTAGGATGGGGCACAAGCGTGGGGGAGCAGTACTTC.

DNA of the CDR3: TGTGCCAGCAGTTCCCCGGGCACTGAAGCTTTCTTT. It translates to CASSSPGTEAFF. This rearrangement joins TRBV27 to TRBJ1-1; unclear D gene. The CDR3 contains 12 residues. The V and J ends lost 4 bases and 4 bases respectively, with 7 bases between them. CDR1 is MNHEY, CDR2 SMNVEV, per germline (reference sequence).

This chain links TRBV27 with TRBJ1-2, with D possibly matching TRBD1 (6 bases). CDR3 length equals 14 residues. Trimming cost V 10 bases and J 0 bases, with 15 bases left between them. The germline V gene encodes CDR1 MNHEY and CDR2 SMNVEV (reference sequence). The CDR3 protein is CATGAGGPNYGYTF. CDR3 DNA: TGTGCCACCGGGGCCGGGGGCCCTAACTATGGCTACACCTTC.

The rearrangement links TRBV6-5 to TRBJ1-6; D is ambiguous. Trimming removed 6 bases at V and 7 bases at J, with 13 bases between. In germline, CDR1 is MNHEY, CDR2 SVGAGI. The CDR3 extends over 14 amino acids. The chain's CDR3 is CASRAEMGNSPLHF. The CDR3 DNA sequence: TGTGCCAGCAGGGCCGAAATGGGGAATTCACCCCTCCACTTT.

The chain has TRBV9 and TRBJ2-5; 7 nucleotides line up with TRBD1. The CDR3 covers 15 residues. Germline loops: CDR1 SGDLS, CDR2 YYNGEE. Trimming removed 4 bases from V and 2 bases from J; junction bases left unmatched: 8. Here the CDR3 DNA reads TGTGCCAGCAGCTTCGAACCGGGACAGCAAGAGACCCAGTACTTC. Translation gives CASSFEPGQQETQYF.

The chain has TRBV11-3 and TRBJ2-3; possible D gene TRBD1, 5 bases. Trimming took off 0 bases at V and 1 base at J, with 14 bases between the two ends. Germline V lookup: CDR1 SGHNT, CDR2 YENEEA. The CDR3 sequence is 17 residues long. The CDR3 nucleotides read TGTGCCAGCAGCTTAGACCCGCGCAGGGTGCGCACAGATACGCAGTATTTT. Translation: CASSLDPRRVRTDTQYF.

The chain uses TRBV6-2 or TRBV6-3 and TRBJ2-3; D might be TRBD1 (5 bases). Looked up from germline, CDR1 is MNHEY and CDR2 is SVGEGT. CDR3 size: 14 residues. V shed 2 bases and J shed 2 bases, with 8 bases lying between them. The chain's CDR3 is CASSYIQDTDTQYF. DNA of the CDR3: TGTGCCAGCAGTTACATACAGGACACAGATACGCAGTATTTT.

In this sample, this clone turned up a few times. The chain carries TRBV5-6 and TRBJ1-2; D ambiguous. The CDR3 spans 15 residues. Germline CDR1 is SGHDT and CDR2 is YYEEEE. The V and J ends lost 7 bases and 6 bases respectively, with 22 bases between them. CDR3 in amino acids: CASLDGWQRLDGYTF. Written as DNA, the CDR3 is TGTGCCAGCCTCGATGGCTGGCAGCGCCTCGATGGCTACACCTTC.

This sequence joins TRBV11-3 and TRBJ2-3; D unclear. CDR3 size: 15 residues. Trimming took 5 bases from V and 7 from J, leaving 19 bases between them. Germline CDR1 reads SGHNT; CDR2 reads YENEEA. The CDR3: CASSTPRTVRNTQYF. CDR3 bases: TGTGCCAGCAGCACCCCCCGGACCGTTAGGAATACGCAGTATTTT.

This chain connects TRBV12-5 to TRBJ2-1; the D gene is possibly TRBD2 (5 bases). Trimming shortened V by 1 base and J by 8 bases, and 18 bases separated the two germline ends. Per germline, CDR1 LGHNT and CDR2 FRNRAP. The CDR3 has 16 residues. The CDR3 here is CASGLARTVRFYEQFF. In nucleotides, the CDR3 is TGTGCTAGTGGTTTGGCGAGGACTGTAAGATTTTATGAGCAGTTCTTC.

The chain links TRBV3-1 (or the pseudogene TRBV3-2) to TRBJ2-3; 12 nucleotides agree with TRBD2. V dropped 5 bases and J dropped 5; count of bases not matched to a gene: 8. Germline V CDR1 and CDR2: LGHDT, YNNKEL (reference sequence). This CDR3 is built from 16 residues. The DNA of the CDR3 is TGTGCCAGCAGCGCCCGGACTAGCGGGGTGGGAGATACGCAGTATTTT. As protein: CASSARTSGVGDTQYF.

The chain joins TRBV6-5 to TRBJ1-1; D remains unclear. There are 13 residues in the CDR3. Trimming cost V 2 bases and J 5 bases, with 9 bases left between them. CDR1 and CDR2 (germline): MNHEY, SVGAGI. The CDR3 DNA sequence: TGTGCCAGCAGTTACAAAGGAAGAACTGAAGCTTTCTTT. Translating gives CASSYKGRTEAFF.

The chain employs TRBV29-1 and TRBJ2-7; the match to TRBD1 covers 12 bases. The junction had 10 bases not matched to a gene; V was cut back by 7 bases and J by 3 bases. The CDR3 is 15 residues long. Germline CDR1 and CDR2: SQVTM and ANQGSEA. The CDR3 region has the DNA TGCAGCGCATCCCCGGGACAGGGGGCGGGCTACGAGCAGTACTTC. Its protein is CSASPGQGAGYEQYF.

The CDR3, as DNA: TGTGCCAGCTCACCACTCGAGAGGGTTAACACTGAAGCTTTCTTT. Translation: CASSPLERVNTEAFF. The rearrangement uses TRBV18 and TRBJ1-1; D gene uncertain. There are 15 residues in the CDR3. Trimming took 1 base from V and 2 from J, leaving 11 bases between them. Per germline, CDR1 KGHSH and CDR2 LQKENI. The whole variable domain, filled in from reference TRBV18 and TRBJ1-1, reads NAGVMQNPRHLVRRRGQEARLRCSPMKGHSHVYWYRQLPEEGLKFMVYLQKENIIDESGMPKERFSAEFPKEGPSILRIQQVVRGDSAAYFCASSPLERVNTEAFFGQGTRLTVV.

This clone was detected once. The V call is TRBV6-5, the J call TRBJ1-6; D is uncertain. CDR3 length equals 13 residues. Trimming removed 7 bases from V and 5 bases from J, with 9 bases in between. CDR1 is MNHEY and CDR2 is SVGAGI in the germline V gene. The CDR3 DNA follows: TGTGCCAGCAATAGGCAGAATAATTCACCCCTCCACTTT. The encoded protein is CASNRQNNSPLHF.

V gene TRBV11-2 combines with J gene TRBJ2-3, with 12 bases identical to TRBD2. Germline CDR1 reads SGHAT; CDR2 reads FQNNGV. The trim removed 3 bases at V and 2 bases at J, leaving 3 bases unmatched. The CDR3 is 16 residues long. CDR3 amino acids: CASSFLAGGYTDTQYF. CDR3 nucleotides: TGTGCCAGCAGCTTCCTAGCGGGGGGGTACACAGATACGCAGTATTTT.